These T cell receptor beta chains were read from a single sample in a study of cytomegalovirus exposure and HLA in healthy donors. Clones were sequenced by immunoSEQ multiplex PCR, and TCRdb holds only the in-frame ones, with some missing. The sample consists of 99,000 or so clones, over 75% of them appearing once. The sequenced sample was PBMCs. Every receptor here comes from a woman between 18 and 30 years old in good health and CMV-seropositive. CDR3s include the opening cysteine and the closing phenylalanine or tryptophan. A D gene is named only where the DNA matches it firmly. Rows may omit the clone size; those that give it use once, few, many or a size class.

CDR3: CASSIGGDSSYEQYF; DNA: TGTGCCAGCAGTATCGGGGGGGACAGCTCCTACGAGCAGTACTTC; size: few; V: TRBV6-5; D: .; J: TRBJ2-7
CDR3: CAISDIGKNIQYF; DNA: TGTGCCATCAGTGATATCGGCAAAAACATTCAGTACTTC; size: .; V: TRBV10-3; D: .; J: TRBJ2-4
CDR3: CASSLYRGSGGQETQYF; DNA: TGTGCCAGCAGTTTATACCGAGGTAGCGGGGGGCAAGAGACCCAGTACTTC; size: .; V: TRBV28; D: TRBD2; J: TRBJ2-5
CDR3: CASSYSRYEQFF; DNA: TGTGCCAGCAGTTACTCGAGGTATGAGCAGTTCTTC; size: .; V: TRBV6-5; D: .; J: TRBJ2-1
CDR3: CASSYEGGGKNIQYF; DNA: TGTGCCAGCAGTTATGAGGGAGGGGGGAAAAACATTCAGTACTTC; size: once; V: TRBV6-5; D: .; J: TRBJ2-4
CDR3: CASSLVVSGELFF; DNA: TGCGCCAGCAGCTTGGTAGTTTCCGGGGAGCTGTTTTTT; size: .; V: TRBV5-1; D: .; J: TRBJ2-2
CDR3: CASSRTGGAFIIYGYTF; DNA: TGTGCCAGCAGCCGGACAGGGGGCGCGTTTATAATTTATGGCTACACCTTC; size: .; V: TRBV28; D: TRBD1; J: TRBJ1-2
CDR3: CASSLGAGWKYF; DNA: TGTGCCAGCAGCTTAGGGGCAGGGTGGAAGTACTTC; size: .; V: TRBV7-9; D: .; J: TRBJ2-7
CDR3: CASSLYRTQFGRPYEQYF; DNA: TGTGCCAGCAGCTTGTACAGGACCCAATTCGGGAGACCCTACGAGCAGTACTTC; size: once; V: TRBV5-6; D: .; J: TRBJ2-7
CDR3: CAWSVSGLAGEQYF; DNA: TGTGCCTGGAGTGTAAGTGGGCTAGCGGGGGAGCAGTACTTC; size: .; V: TRBV30; D: TRBD2; J: TRBJ2-7
CDR3: CAWSLGAEQYF; DNA: TGTGCCTGGAGCCTTGGGGCCGAGCAGTACTTC; size: .; V: TRBV30; D: .; J: TRBJ2-7
CDR3: CASSESRGPKETQYF; DNA: TGTGCCAGCAGTGAATCGAGGGGGCCAAAGGAGACCCAGTACTTC; size: .; V: TRBV25-1; D: TRBD1; J: TRBJ2-5
CDR3: CAWSPGLVYEQYF; DNA: TGTGCCTGGAGTCCAGGACTAGTCTACGAGCAGTACTTC; size: .; V: TRBV30; D: TRBD2; J: TRBJ2-7
CDR3: CASSWGLEQFF; DNA: TGTGCCAGCAGCTGGGGACTAGAGCAGTTCTTC; size: .; V: TRBV28; D: TRBD2; J: TRBJ2-1
CDR3: CASSVEGAGNTIYF; DNA: TGTGCCAGCAGCGTAGAAGGGGCCGGAAACACCATATATTTT; size: .; V: TRBV9; D: .; J: TRBJ1-3
CDR3: CSAKQGGTDTQYF; DNA: TGCAGCGCTAAACAGGGCGGCACAGATACGCAGTATTTT; size: .; V: TRBV29-1; D: .; J: TRBJ2-3
CDR3: CSADGGTSSYNEQFF; DNA: TGCAGCGCCGATGGGGGGACTAGCTCCTACAATGAGCAGTTCTTC; size: .; V: TRBV29-1; D: TRBD2; J: TRBJ2-1
CDR3: CASSAGSTDTQYF; DNA: TGTGCCAGCAGTGCAGGGAGCACAGATACGCAGTATTTT; size: few; V: TRBV28; D: .; J: TRBJ2-3
CDR3: CATSRDSPGLAGGASYNEQFF; DNA: TGTGCCACCAGCAGAGACTCCCCGGGACTAGCGGGAGGGGCCTCCTACAATGAGCAGTTCTTC; size: .; V: TRBV15; D: TRBD2; J: TRBJ2-1
CDR3: CASSTQGGQPQHF; DNA: TGTGCCAGTTCAACCCAGGGTGGTCAGCCCCAGCATTTT; size: .; V: TRBV30; D: .; J: TRBJ1-5
CDR3: CASSYGGTDGYTF; DNA: TGCGCCAGCAGCTATGGGGGGACCGATGGCTACACCTTC; size: .; V: TRBV5-1; D: .; J: TRBJ1-2
CDR3: CASSVQGAGTEAFF; DNA: TGTGCCAGCAGCGTACAGGGGGCAGGAACTGAAGCTTTCTTT; size: .; V: TRBV9; D: TRBD1; J: TRBJ1-1
CDR3: CASSAQGPGTAFF; DNA: TGCGCCAGCAGTGCACAGGGGCCAGGAACAGCTTTCTTT; size: once; V: TRBV10-2; D: TRBD1; J: TRBJ1-1
CDR3: CASRRTSGLTYTQYF; DNA: TGTGCCAGCAGAAGGACTAGCGGGCTCACTTATACGCAGTATTTT; size: .; V: TRBV27; D: TRBD2; J: TRBJ2-3
CDR3: CASSLGQGFTDTQYF; DNA: TGTGCCAGCAGCTTAGGACAGGGGTTCACAGATACGCAGTATTTT; size: .; V: TRBV7-6; D: TRBD1; J: TRBJ2-3
CDR3: CAIRKGQPGTQETQYF; DNA: TGTGCCATCAGGAAAGGACAGCCCGGAACCCAAGAGACCCAGTACTTC; size: .; V: TRBV10-3; D: .; J: TRBJ2-5
CDR3: CASSNGTGGTDTQYF; DNA: TGCGCCAGCAGCAACGGGACAGGGGGTACAGATACGCAGTATTTT; size: .; V: TRBV5-1; D: TRBD1; J: TRBJ2-3
CDR3: CAWSVERANTEAFF; DNA: TGTGCCTGGAGTGTAGAGAGGGCGAACACTGAAGCTTTCTTT; size: .; V: TRBV30; D: .; J: TRBJ1-1
CDR3: CASSPRETGDTIYF; DNA: TGTGCCAGCTCACCACGGGAGACCGGGGACACCATATATTTT; size: .; V: TRBV18; D: .; J: TRBJ1-3
CDR3: CASSPESGEQFF; DNA: TGTGCCAGCAGCCCGGAGAGTGGTGAGCAGTTCTTC; size: .; V: TRBV28; D: .; J: TRBJ2-1
CDR3: CASRGTSGNGGELFF; DNA: TGTGCCAGCAGGGGGACTAGCGGGAACGGCGGGGAGCTGTTTTTT; size: once; V: TRBV2; D: TRBD2; J: TRBJ2-2
CDR3: CASSLGTGNSYEQYF; DNA: TGTGCCAGCAGCTTAGGGACAGGGAATTCCTACGAGCAGTACTTC; size: .; V: TRBV13; D: TRBD1; J: TRBJ2-7
CDR3: CASSLTGSGFADTQYF; DNA: TGTGCCAGCAGTCTCACAGGGTCCGGCTTTGCGGATACGCAGTATTTT; size: .; V: TRBV9; D: .; J: TRBJ2-3
CDR3: CSVETGLTQYF; DNA: TGCAGCGTTGAAACAGGGTTGACCCAGTACTTC; size: few; V: TRBV29-1; D: .; J: TRBJ2-5
CDR3: CASSYSVRYLEQYF; DNA: TGTGCCAGCAGTTACTCGGTTCGGTACCTCGAGCAGTACTTC; size: .; V: TRBV6-5; D: .; J: TRBJ2-7
CDR3: CASSPSTGTVGYGYTF; DNA: TGTGCAAGCAGCCCCTCCACAGGGACAGTAGGATATGGCTACACCTTC; size: .; V: TRBV7-9; D: TRBD1; J: TRBJ1-2
CDR3: CASRLSGSYNEQFF; DNA: TGTGCCAGCAGGCTCAGCGGGAGCTACAATGAGCAGTTCTTC; size: once; V: TRBV6-5; D: TRBD2; J: TRBJ2-1
CDR3: CASSDSRTPEVYEQYF; DNA: TGTGCCAGCAGTGATAGTCGGACTCCGGAGGTATACGAGCAGTACTTC; size: .; V: TRBV25-1; D: .; J: TRBJ2-7
CDR3: CASSPRTGRSPLHF; DNA: TGTGCCAGCAGCCCTAGGACAGGGAGATCACCCCTCCACTTT; size: .; V: TRBV6-5; D: TRBD1; J: TRBJ1-6
CDR3: CASSTDRGRETQYF; DNA: TGTGCCAGCAGTACTGACAGGGGGCGGGAGACCCAGTACTTC; size: once; V: TRBV6-1; D: TRBD1; J: TRBJ2-5